This TCR beta chain comes out of a study of blood T cell repertoires in COVID-19. Study as a whole: Samples representing acute and convalescent COVID-19 were sourced from the United States, Italy and Spain. PBMCs, B-cell-depleted T cells, or T cells provided the cDNA or gDNA that made up the material.

V lost 1 base, J lost 5 bases, and 17 bases lay in between. CDR3 size: 16 residues. The V gene's germline CDR1 is LNHDA and CDR2 SQIVND (reference sequence). The authors' processing: Reference gene primer amplification gave estimated nucleated cell counts. Method: immunoSEQ multiplex PCR; TCRdb's copy keeps in-frame clones and lacks some. D and trimming come from the DNA, and the V and J calls and clone size come from that table. The table records around 200,000 clones, around three quarters of them present only once. The rearrangement joins TRBV19 to TRBJ2-5; possibly TRBD2 for D (5 bases). This TCR derives from a woman in her 70s with acute or convalescent COVID-19. The sample was peripheral blood. The CDR3: CASSIALRGGRETQYF. The CDR3, as DNA: TGTGCCAGTAGTATAGCCCTCCGGGGTGGAAGGGAGACCCAGTACTTC.